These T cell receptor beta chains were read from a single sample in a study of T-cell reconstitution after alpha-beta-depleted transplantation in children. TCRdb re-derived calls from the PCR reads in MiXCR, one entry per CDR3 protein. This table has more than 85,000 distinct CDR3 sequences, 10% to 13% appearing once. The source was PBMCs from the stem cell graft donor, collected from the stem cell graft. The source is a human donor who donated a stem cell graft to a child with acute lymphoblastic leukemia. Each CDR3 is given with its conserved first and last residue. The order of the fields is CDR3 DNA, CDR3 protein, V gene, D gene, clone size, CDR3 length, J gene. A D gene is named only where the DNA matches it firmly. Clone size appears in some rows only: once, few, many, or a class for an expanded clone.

DNA: TGTGCCAGCAGTCGGCTTAATAGCAATCAGCCCCAGCATTTT; CDR3: CASSRLNSNQPQHF; V: TRBV2; D: .; size: many; length: 14; J: TRBJ1-5
DNA: TGTGCCATCAGTGAGGGGGGGGCCTCCTATAATTCACCCCTCCACTTT; CDR3: CAISEGGASYNSPLHF; V: TRBV10-3; D: .; size: .; length: 16; J: TRBJ1-6
DNA: TGTGCCACCAGTGATTATCCCGGGTCCACCCAAGAGACCCAGTACTTC; CDR3: CATSDYPGSTQETQYF; V: TRBV24-1; D: .; size: many; length: 16; J: TRBJ2-5
DNA: TGCAGCGCTCCTTGGGACAGGCGGACCTACGAGCAGTACTTC; CDR3: CSAPWDRRTYEQYF; V: TRBV29-1; D: TRBD1; size: many; length: 14; J: TRBJ2-7
DNA: TGTGCCAGCAGCTTGGCTAGCGGGGGACAGGGGGCCAACGTCCTGACTTTC; CDR3: CASSLASGGQGANVLTF; V: TRBV7-2; D: TRBD2; size: many; length: 17; J: TRBJ2-6
DNA: TGCGCCAGCAGCTACGCTGAGGGTACGCAGTATTTT; CDR3: CASSYAEGTQYF; V: TRBV5-1; D: .; size: many; length: 12; J: TRBJ2-3
DNA: TGTGCCAGCAGTTTAGTCACAGGGCCTCAGCCCCAGCATTTT; CDR3: CASSLVTGPQPQHF; V: TRBV12-3/TRBV12-4; D: .; size: many; length: 14; J: TRBJ1-5
DNA: TGTGCCAGCAGTTTTGGGTTCAGGGGCAGCAATCAGCCCCAGCATTTT; CDR3: CASSFGFRGSNQPQHF; V: TRBV6-2/TRBV6-3; D: .; size: .; length: 16; J: TRBJ1-5
DNA: TGCGCCAGCAGTAACGTGGGGTTGAACACTGAAGCTTTCTTT; CDR3: CASSNVGLNTEAFF; V: TRBV5-1; D: .; size: medium-sized; length: 14; J: TRBJ1-1
DNA: TGTGCCAGCAGTAAGACAGGCTCTCTTCCAGAGACCCAGTACTTC; CDR3: CASSKTGSLPETQYF; V: TRBV2; D: .; size: many; length: 15; J: TRBJ2-5
DNA: TGTGCCAGCAGTGGGCTGAACTCCTACAATGAGCAGTTCTTC; CDR3: CASSGLNSYNEQFF; V: TRBV28; D: .; size: many; length: 14; J: TRBJ2-1
DNA: TGTGCCAGTAGTATAGTGACAGTGGGGTACAATGAGCAGTTCTTC; CDR3: CASSIVTVGYNEQFF; V: TRBV19; D: .; size: many; length: 15; J: TRBJ2-1
DNA: TGTGCCAGCAGCCTCGACGGAAGCGGGAGGTACAATGAGCAGTTCTTC; CDR3: CASSLDGSGRYNEQFF; V: TRBV7-2; D: TRBD2; size: many; length: 16; J: TRBJ2-1
DNA: TGTGCCAGCAGTTTACCCTGGAGAGGTGATACTAATGAAAAACTGTTTTTT; CDR3: CASSLPWRGDTNEKLFF; V: TRBV28; D: .; size: many; length: 17; J: TRBJ1-4
DNA: TGCAGGGAAAATCGGGCCGCAACTAATGAAAAACTGTTTTTT; CDR3: CRENRAATNEKLFF; V: TRBV29-1; D: .; size: .; length: 14; J: TRBJ1-4
DNA: TGTGCCAGCAGAAGGCCACGGAACAATCAGCCCCAGCATTTT; CDR3: CASRRPRNNQPQHF; V: TRBV28; D: .; size: many; length: 14; J: TRBJ1-5
DNA: TGTGCCAGCAGCTCTCGACTAGCGGGAGATTCGGATACGCAGTATTTT; CDR3: CASSSRLAGDSDTQYF; V: TRBV11-2; D: TRBD2; size: many; length: 16; J: TRBJ2-3
DNA: TGCGCCAGCAGCTTGGGTGGGACAGGGGCATACAATGAGCAGTTCTTC; CDR3: CASSLGGTGAYNEQFF; V: TRBV5-1; D: TRBD1; size: many; length: 16; J: TRBJ2-1
DNA: TGTACCAGCTGTTTGTTGGGCAGGGGGCTTAGTGTATCCAAAAACATTCAGTACTTC; CDR3: CTSCLLGRGLSVSKNIQYF; V: TRBV3-1; D: TRBD1; size: few; length: 19; J: TRBJ2-4
DNA: TGTGCCAGCAGTTTGCTACAGGGCTACGAGCAGTACTTC; CDR3: CASSLLQGYEQYF; V: TRBV28; D: .; size: medium-sized; length: 13; J: TRBJ2-7
DNA: TGTGCCGCCCGCTCGGACAGGGGGAACACTGAAGCTTTCTTT; CDR3: CAARSDRGNTEAFF; V: TRBV10-3; D: TRBD1; size: many; length: 14; J: TRBJ1-1
DNA: TGTGCCACCTCCCTTTCCGGGACAGACAATGAAAAACTGTTTTTT; CDR3: CATSLSGTDNEKLFF; V: TRBV3-1; D: TRBD1; size: .; length: 15; J: TRBJ1-4
DNA: TGCGCCAGCAGCTTGCGGCCAGCGGGGGGGCAGGATGAGCAGTTCTTC; CDR3: CASSLRPAGGQDEQFF; V: TRBV5-1; D: TRBD2; size: many; length: 16; J: TRBJ2-1
DNA: TGCGCCAGCAGCCAGGCCTCAGGGCTGGGCACCTTC; CDR3: CASSQASGLGTF; V: TRBV4-1; D: .; size: few; length: 12; J: TRBJ1-2
DNA: TGTGCCAGCAGCTTAGCGCGTCGGATGACTGAAGCTTTCTTT; CDR3: CASSLARRMTEAFF; V: TRBV7-9; D: .; size: many; length: 14; J: TRBJ1-1
DNA: TGTGCCAGCGGGGGGTACCAAGAGACCCAGTACTTC; CDR3: CASGGYQETQYF; V: TRBV7-2; D: .; size: many; length: 12; J: TRBJ2-5